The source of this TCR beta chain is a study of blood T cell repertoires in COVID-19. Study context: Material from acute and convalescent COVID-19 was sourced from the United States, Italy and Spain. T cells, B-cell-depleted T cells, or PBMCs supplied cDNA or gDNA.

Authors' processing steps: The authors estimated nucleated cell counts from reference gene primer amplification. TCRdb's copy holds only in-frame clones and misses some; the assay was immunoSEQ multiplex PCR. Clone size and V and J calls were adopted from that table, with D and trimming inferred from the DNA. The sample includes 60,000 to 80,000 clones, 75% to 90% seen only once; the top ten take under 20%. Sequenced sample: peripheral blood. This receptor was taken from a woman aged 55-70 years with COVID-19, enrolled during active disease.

CDR3 sequence: CASSPPPRTGVAYEQYF. In DNA, the CDR3 is TGTGCCAGCAGCCCCCCACCCCGGACAGGGGTTGCCTACGAGCAGTACTTC. This chain connects TRBV3-1 (or the pseudogene TRBV3-2) to TRBJ2-7; 9 bases fit TRBD1. Trimming took 4 bases from V and 2 from J; bases not matched to a gene: 12. The CDR3 spans 17 residues. The V gene's germline CDR1 is LGHDT and CDR2 YNNKEL (reference sequence).